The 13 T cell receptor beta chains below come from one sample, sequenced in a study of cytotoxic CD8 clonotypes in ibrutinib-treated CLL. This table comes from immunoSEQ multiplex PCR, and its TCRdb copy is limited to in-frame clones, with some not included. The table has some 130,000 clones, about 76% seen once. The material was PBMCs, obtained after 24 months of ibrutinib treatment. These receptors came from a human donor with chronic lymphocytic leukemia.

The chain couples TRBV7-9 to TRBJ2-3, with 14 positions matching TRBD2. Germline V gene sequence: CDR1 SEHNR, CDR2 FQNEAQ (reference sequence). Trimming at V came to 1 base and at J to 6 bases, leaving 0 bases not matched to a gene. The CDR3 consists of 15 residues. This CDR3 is CASSLGTSGGDTQYF. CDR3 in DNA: TGTGCCAGCAGCTTAGGGACTAGCGGGGGGGATACGCAGTATTTT.

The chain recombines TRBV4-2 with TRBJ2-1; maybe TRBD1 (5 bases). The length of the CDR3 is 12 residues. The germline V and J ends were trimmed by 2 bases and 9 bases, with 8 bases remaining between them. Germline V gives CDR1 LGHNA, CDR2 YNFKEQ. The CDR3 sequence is CASSQTGGEQFF. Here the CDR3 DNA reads TGTGCCAGCAGCCAAACAGGTGGTGAGCAGTTCTTC.

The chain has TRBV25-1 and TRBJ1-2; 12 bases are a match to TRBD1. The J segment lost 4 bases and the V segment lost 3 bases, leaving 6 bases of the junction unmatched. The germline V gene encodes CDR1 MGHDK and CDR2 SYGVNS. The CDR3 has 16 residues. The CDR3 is CASSEPGTGGVYGYTF. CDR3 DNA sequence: TGTGCCAGCAGTGAGCCCGGGACAGGGGGCGTCTATGGCTACACCTTC.

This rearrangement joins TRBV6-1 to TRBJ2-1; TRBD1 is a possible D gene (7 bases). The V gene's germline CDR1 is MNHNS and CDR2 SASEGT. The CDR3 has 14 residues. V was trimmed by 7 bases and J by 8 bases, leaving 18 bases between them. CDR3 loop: CASTLQGGFDEQFF. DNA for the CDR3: TGTGCCAGCACCCTCCAGGGGGGTTTCGATGAGCAGTTCTTC.

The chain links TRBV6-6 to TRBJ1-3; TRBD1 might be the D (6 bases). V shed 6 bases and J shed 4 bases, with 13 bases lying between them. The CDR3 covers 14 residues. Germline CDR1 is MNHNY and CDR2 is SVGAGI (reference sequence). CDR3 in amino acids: CASSPGGSGNTIYF. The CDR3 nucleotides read TGTGCCAGCAGCCCGGGGGGCTCAGGAAACACCATATATTTT.

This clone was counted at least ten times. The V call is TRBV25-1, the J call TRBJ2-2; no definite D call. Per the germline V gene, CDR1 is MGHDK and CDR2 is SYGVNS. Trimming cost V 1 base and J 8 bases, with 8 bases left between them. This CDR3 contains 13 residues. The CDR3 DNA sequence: TGTGCCAGCAGTGAATTCGCTTGGGGGGAGCTGTTTTTT. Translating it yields CASSEFAWGELFF.

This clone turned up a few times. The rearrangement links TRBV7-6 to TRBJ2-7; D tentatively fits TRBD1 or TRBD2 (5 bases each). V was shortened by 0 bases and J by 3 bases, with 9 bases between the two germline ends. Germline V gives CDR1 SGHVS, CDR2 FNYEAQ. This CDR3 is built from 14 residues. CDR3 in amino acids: CASSLAWDGYEQYF. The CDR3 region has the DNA TGTGCCAGCAGCTTAGCATGGGACGGCTACGAGCAGTACTTC.

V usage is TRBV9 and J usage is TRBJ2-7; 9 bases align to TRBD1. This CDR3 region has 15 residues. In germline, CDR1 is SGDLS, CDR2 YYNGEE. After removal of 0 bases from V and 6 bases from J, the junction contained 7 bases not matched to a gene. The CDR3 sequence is CASSVVGQGLSEQYF. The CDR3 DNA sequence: TGTGCCAGCAGCGTAGTAGGACAGGGGCTTTCCGAGCAGTACTTC.

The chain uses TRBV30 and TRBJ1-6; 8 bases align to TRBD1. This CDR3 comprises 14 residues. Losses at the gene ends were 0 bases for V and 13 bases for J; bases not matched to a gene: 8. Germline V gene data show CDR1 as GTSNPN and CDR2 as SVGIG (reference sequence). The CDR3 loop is CAWSVSQGALPLHF. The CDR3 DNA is TGTGCCTGGAGTGTAAGTCAGGGGGCCCTCCCCCTCCACTTT.

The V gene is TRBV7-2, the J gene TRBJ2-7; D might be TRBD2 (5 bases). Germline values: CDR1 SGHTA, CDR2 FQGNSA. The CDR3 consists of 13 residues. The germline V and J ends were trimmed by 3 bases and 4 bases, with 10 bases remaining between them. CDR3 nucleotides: TGTGCCAGCAGCTTCGGAGGTAATTACGAGCAGTACTTC. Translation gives CASSFGGNYEQYF.

CDR3 bases: TGTGCCAGCAGTTACTCCCTCACCGGGTTGCAGTACTTC. Residues: CASSYSLTGLQYF. The rearrangement uses TRBV6-5 and TRBJ2-7; D is undetermined. This CDR3 region has 13 residues. Trimming shortened V by 0 bases and J by 9 bases, and 12 bases separated the two germline ends. CDR1 and CDR2 from the germline V gene are MNHEY and SVGAGI.

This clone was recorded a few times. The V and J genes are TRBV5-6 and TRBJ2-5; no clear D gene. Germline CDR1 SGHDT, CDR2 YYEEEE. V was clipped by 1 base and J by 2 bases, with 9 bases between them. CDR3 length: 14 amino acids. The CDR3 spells CASSLFFEQETQYF. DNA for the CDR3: TGTGCCAGCAGCTTGTTCTTTGAACAAGAGACCCAGTACTTC.

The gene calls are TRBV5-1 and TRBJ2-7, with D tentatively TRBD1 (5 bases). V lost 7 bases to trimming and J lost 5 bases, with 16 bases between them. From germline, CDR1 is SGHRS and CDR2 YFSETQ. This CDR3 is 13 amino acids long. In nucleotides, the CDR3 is TGCGCCAGCCAGGCAGGGCGTCAGGACGAGCAGTACTTC. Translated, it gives CASQAGRQDEQYF.